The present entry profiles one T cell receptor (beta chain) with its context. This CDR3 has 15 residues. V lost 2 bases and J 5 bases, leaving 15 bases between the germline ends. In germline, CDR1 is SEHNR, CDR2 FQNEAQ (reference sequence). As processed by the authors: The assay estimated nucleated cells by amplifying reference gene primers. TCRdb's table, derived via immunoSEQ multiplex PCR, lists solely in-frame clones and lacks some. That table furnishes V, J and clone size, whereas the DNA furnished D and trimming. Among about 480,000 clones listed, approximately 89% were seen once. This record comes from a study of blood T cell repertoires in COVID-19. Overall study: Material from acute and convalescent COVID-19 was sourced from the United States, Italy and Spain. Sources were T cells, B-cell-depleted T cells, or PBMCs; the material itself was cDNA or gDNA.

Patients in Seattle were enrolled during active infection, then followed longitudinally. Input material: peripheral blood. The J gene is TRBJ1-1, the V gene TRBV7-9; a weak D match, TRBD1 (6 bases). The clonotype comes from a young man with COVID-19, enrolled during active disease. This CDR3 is CASSLYRGAKTEAFF. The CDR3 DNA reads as TGTGCCAGCAGCTTATATCGGGGGGCGAAAACTGAAGCTTTCTTT. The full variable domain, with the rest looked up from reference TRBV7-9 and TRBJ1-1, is DTGVSQNPRHKITKRGQNVTFRCDPISEHNRLYWYRQTLGQGPEFLTYFQNEAQLEKSRLLSDRFSAERPKGSFSTLEIQRTEQGDSAMYLCASSLYRGAKTEAFFGQGTRLTVV.